A single sample is the source of the 30 T cell receptor beta chains below, sequenced in a study of shared clonotypes between healthy human individuals (dated by TCRdb to the early 2020s). Receptor amplification or capture employed the immunoSEQ multiplex PCR assay. TCRdb took this table from immuneACCESS and kept in-frame rearrangements with V and J called. Such tables lack part of the clones; where checked against another copy, unresolved V genes explain under half of the gap, and the rest is unexplained. The sample profile shows around 560,000 clones; 85% to 95% of them were found once. Over 0.09% of the sample belongs to the ten largest clones. For the CD8 naive samples, CD45RO-negative cells were positively selected for CCR7, yielding a CD45RA+CCR7+ population from which TemRA cells were excluded. The material sequenced was naive CD8+ T cells sorted from blood. Sample cell subset or site, as interpreted from the label and publication: CD45RA+CCR7+. Source of these receptors: a woman under 40 in good health.

The chain combines TRBV2 with TRBJ2-1, with D possibly matching TRBD2 (6 bases). The CDR3 has 15 amino acids. The V and J ends lost 11 bases and 0 bases respectively, with 17 bases between them. Germline CDR1 is SNHLY and CDR2 is FYNNEI. The CDR3 region has the DNA TGTGCCCAAAGTGGAGGGTTTAGCTCCTACAATGAGCAGTTCTTC. Protein: CAQSGGFSSYNEQFF.

J is TRBJ2-1 and V is TRBV2, with a tentative D call TRBD2 (6 bases). V was shortened by 7 bases and J by 0 bases, with 13 bases between the two germline ends. Germline V gives CDR1 SNHLY, CDR2 FYNNEI. The CDR3 has 15 residues. In DNA form, the CDR3 reads TGTGCCAGCAAAGGTAGCGGAGGCTCCTACAATGAGCAGTTCTTC. This sequence encodes CASKGSGGSYNEQFF.

A remark on this clone: Within the sample, other DNA sequences also encode this same CDR3. V is TRBV11-2 and J is TRBJ2-7; D remains ambiguous. The CDR3 is 13 residues long. The germline V gene has CDR1 SGHAT and CDR2 FQNNGV. V lost 0 bases and J 4 bases, leaving 7 bases between the germline ends. CDR3 loop: CASSLDPGYEQYF. CDR3 in DNA: TGTGCCAGCAGCTTAGATCCGGGTTACGAGCAGTACTTC. Supplemented by reference TRBV11-2 and TRBJ2-7, the full variable domain reads EAGVAQSPRYKIIEKRQSVAFWCNPISGHATLYWYQQILGQGPKLLIQFQNNGVVDDSQLPKDRFSAERLKGVDSTLKIQPAKLEDSAVYLCASSLDPGYEQYFGPGTRLTVT.

The table lists this clone with a count of one. The chain has TRBV27 and TRBJ2-2; no clear D. The germline V gene has CDR1 MNHEY and CDR2 SMNVEV (reference sequence). V was shortened by 3 bases and J by 3 bases, with 8 bases between the two germline ends. The CDR3 loop spans 14 amino acids. CDR3 region: CASSLQRYTGELFF. The CDR3 bases are TGTGCCAGCAGTTTGCAGAGGTACACCGGGGAGCTGTTTTTT.

The chain combines TRBV11-2 with TRBJ2-1; D uncertain. V shed 0 bases and J shed 0 bases, with 0 bases lying between them. CDR1 SGHAT and CDR2 FQNNGV come from the germline V gene. The CDR3 runs 13 residues. The CDR3 reads CASSLDSYNEQFF. CDR3 nucleotides: TGTGCCAGCAGCTTAGACTCCTACAATGAGCAGTTCTTC.

V is TRBV12-1 and J is TRBJ2-2. TRBV12-1 is a pseudogene. The CDR3 consists of 13 residues. The CDR3 loop is CASTPGRTGELFF. The CDR3 bases are TGTGCCAGCACCCCCGGACGCACCGGGGAGCTGTTTTTT.

The chain employs TRBV19 and TRBJ2-5; TRBD1 agrees at 9 bases. The trim removed 0 bases at V and 0 bases at J, leaving 2 bases unmatched. The CDR3 runs to 16 residues. CDR1 LNHDA and CDR2 SQIVND come from the germline V gene (reference sequence). The CDR3 DNA reads TGTGCCAGTAGTATAGATGGGACAGGGTACCAAGAGACCCAGTACTTC. Protein product: CASSIDGTGYQETQYF.

Only one count was recorded for this clone. The rearrangement links TRBV2 to TRBJ2-5; D ambiguous. The J call is doubtful: the DNA matches TRBJ2-7 better. The CDR3 is 13 residues long. From germline, CDR1 is SNHLY and CDR2 FYNNEI. CDR3: CASSDRTDYEQYF. CDR3 DNA: TGTGCCAGCAGTGACCGCACAGACTACGAGCAGTACTTC.

The rearrangement uses TRBV11-2 and TRBJ2-7; 7 positions match TRBD1. Germline CDR1 SGHAT, CDR2 FQNNGV. The CDR3 has 16 residues. J was trimmed by 1 base and V by 1 base; bases with no gene match: 7. The DNA of the CDR3 is TGTGCCAGCAGCTTAGTTCGGACAGGTTTTTCCTACGAGCAGTACTTC. Translated, it gives CASSLVRTGFSYEQYF.

This clone was picked up one time. The gene calls are TRBV4-2 and TRBJ1-2; 9 nucleotides match TRBD1. Germline V gives CDR1 LGHNA, CDR2 YNFKEQ. The CDR3 totals 15 residues. Trimming cost V 3 bases and J 3 bases; bases outside gene matches: 5. In DNA form, the CDR3 reads TGTGCCAGCAGCCAGCCGGGACAGGGTGACTATGGCTACACCTTC. This gives the protein CASSQPGQGDYGYTF.

The gene calls are TRBV15 and TRBJ2-1, with 8 bases fitting TRBD2. V trimming: 4 bases; J trimming: 5 bases; junction bases outside the gene matches: 13. The germline gives CDR1 LNHNV, CDR2 YYDKDF (reference sequence). There are 17 residues in the CDR3. This CDR3 reads CATSTRGSGISDNEQFF. For the CDR3, the DNA is TGTGCCACCAGCACCCGGGGTAGCGGGATTTCCGACAATGAGCAGTTCTTC.

The chain employs TRBV13 and TRBJ2-2; D call uncertain. The CDR3 covers 13 residues. Germline CDR1 and CDR2: PRHDT and FYEKMQ (reference sequence). The V gene lost 0 bases and the J gene lost 5 bases, with 4 bases spanning the gap. The CDR3 nucleotides are TGTGCCAGCAGCTTAGGGCTTACCGGGGAGCTGTTTTTT. Residues: CASSLGLTGELFF.

The chain couples TRBV9 to TRBJ2-7; 8 nucleotides match TRBD2. Unmatched junction bases numbered 4, after V lost 0 bases and J lost 5 bases. The length of the CDR3 is 14 residues. Germline CDR1 SGDLS, CDR2 YYNGEE. CDR3 coding DNA: TGTGCCAGCAGCGTAGCGGGAGGGCCGGACGAGCAGTACTTC. Translation gives CASSVAGGPDEQYF. Together with reference TRBV9 and TRBJ2-7, the CDR3 gives the full variable domain: DSGVTQTPKHLITATGQRVTLRCSPRSGDLSVYWYQQSLDQGLQFLIQYYNGEERAKGNILERFSAQQFPDLHSELNLSSLELGDSALYFCASSVAGGPDEQYFGPGTRLTVT.

The V gene is TRBV6-5, the J gene TRBJ2-2; D is unresolved. With 0 bases removed from V and 4 bases from J, the gap between germline ends came to 6 bases. There are 14 residues in the CDR3. Germline V gene data show CDR1 as MNHEY and CDR2 as SVGAGI. In nucleotides, the CDR3 is TGTGCCAGCAGTTACTCGATCCTCACCGGGGAGCTGTTTTTT. It encodes CASSYSILTGELFF.

J is TRBJ2-1 and V is TRBV7-8; D is undetermined. CDR1 is SGHVS, CDR2 FQNEAQ, per germline. The CDR3 spans 15 residues. The germline V and J ends were trimmed by 0 bases and 7 bases, with 13 bases remaining between them. CDR3 sequence (DNA): TGTGCCAGCAGCTTAGCGCGTCTAATCCCAAATGAGCAGTTCTTC. It is translated as CASSLARLIPNEQFF.

Turning to this clone: This sample includes further DNA sequences coding for the same CDR3. The genes are TRBV27 and TRBJ2-2, with TRBD2 matching over 7 bases. V dropped 5 bases and J dropped 1; count of bases not matched to a gene: 1. Germline V gives CDR1 MNHEY, CDR2 SMNVEV (reference sequence). The CDR3 has 14 amino acids. For the CDR3, the DNA is TGTGCCAGCAGTAGCGGGATGAACACCGGGGAGCTGTTTTTT. This translates into CASSSGMNTGELFF.

About this clone: Other DNA sequences in this specimen translate into the identical CDR3. The chain has TRBV19 and TRBJ1-5; D not certain. Germline V gene data show CDR1 as LNHDA and CDR2 as SQIVND (reference sequence). Trimming removed 7 bases from V and 2 bases from J, with 9 bases in between. The CDR3 runs to 13 residues. The CDR3, as DNA: TGTGCCAGTAAACAGCTGGGCAATCAGCCCCAGCATTTT. Its translation: CASKQLGNQPQHF. The variable domain in full, with the rest retrieved from reference TRBV19 and TRBJ1-5, is DGGITQSPKYLFRKEGQNVTLSCEQNLNHDAMYWYRQDPGQGLRLIYYSQIVNDFQKGDIAEGYSVSREKKESFPLTVTSAQKNPTAFYLCASKQLGNQPQHFGDGTRLSIL.

The chain combines TRBV7-6 with TRBJ1-2; tentatively, D is TRBD1 (6 bases). This CDR3 region has 15 residues. CDR1 SGHVS and CDR2 FNYEAQ come from the germline V gene. V was clipped by 5 bases and J by 7 bases, with 20 bases between them. The CDR3 sequence: CASSPREGGTSGYTF. Here the CDR3 DNA reads TGTGCCAGCAGCCCACGTGAGGGGGGTACGTCTGGCTACACCTTC.

The chain combines TRBV5-4 with TRBJ2-7, with TRBD2 identical over 12 bases. V lost 0 bases and J lost 1; bases outside the gene matches: 5. Germline loops: CDR1 SGHNT, CDR2 YYREEE (reference sequence). The CDR3 length is 17 residues. The CDR3 loop is CASSLGLAGVLSYEQYF. The CDR3 nucleotides are TGTGCCAGCAGCTTGGGACTAGCGGGAGTCCTTTCCTACGAGCAGTACTTC. Full variable domain (missing parts from reference TRBV5-4 and TRBJ2-7): ETGVTQSPTHLIKTRGQQVTLRCSSQSGHNTVSWYQQALGQGPQFIFQYYREEENGRGNFPPRFSGLQFPNYSSELNVNALELDDSALYLCASSLGLAGVLSYEQYFGPGTRLTVT.

This clone was counted once. The chain uses TRBV7-9 and TRBJ1-2; tentative D call: TRBD1 (6 bases). Trimming stripped 5 bases from V and 4 bases from J, with 17 bases between. This CDR3 spans 15 amino acids. Germline values: CDR1 SEHNR, CDR2 FQNEAQ (reference sequence). As DNA, the CDR3 is TGTGCCAGCAGCCCATCAGCATGGGGGGCCTATGGCTACACCTTC. It translates to CASSPSAWGAYGYTF.

J is TRBJ1-1 and V is TRBV25-1; 7 bases are shared with TRBD1. After removal of 5 bases from V and 7 bases from J, the junction contained 7 bases not matched to a gene. The germline gives CDR1 MGHDK, CDR2 SYGVNS. The CDR3 runs to 13 residues. Written as DNA, the CDR3 is TGTGCCAGCAGTAAGACAGGGAGATTTGAAGCTTTCTTT. Protein sequence: CASSKTGRFEAFF.

This chain joins TRBV5-6 and TRBJ2-5; 8 bases align to TRBD1. The assigned J gene may be wrong: the sequence end matches TRBJ2-7 better. CDR1 SGHDT and CDR2 YYEEEE come from the germline V gene. CDR3 length equals 14 residues. The CDR3 DNA is TGTGCCAGCAGCCCGCCGGACAGGGCCGGCGAGCAGTACTTC. It yields the protein CASSPPDRAGEQYF.

This clone appeared a single time. The chain uses TRBV4-2 and TRBJ2-7; D perhaps matches TRBD2 (6 bases). This CDR3 spans 19 amino acids. Germline CDR1 is LGHNA and CDR2 is YNFKEQ. The V end lost 4 bases, the J end lost 0 bases, and 25 bases lay between the germline ends. This chain's CDR3 is CASSPGESSGGFDSYEQYF. Here the CDR3 DNA reads TGTGCCAGCAGCCCGGGGGAAAGTAGCGGAGGATTCGACTCCTACGAGCAGTACTTC.

This clone was observed a few times. This chain links TRBV2 with TRBJ2-7; 8 bases line up with TRBD1. Germline CDR1 is SNHLY and CDR2 is FYNNEI. After removal of 5 bases from V and 7 bases from J, the junction contained 4 bases not matched to a gene. This CDR3 is 12 amino acids long. CDR3 protein: CASSTGGGEQYF. The CDR3 DNA reads as TGTGCCAGCAGTACAGGGGGTGGGGAGCAGTACTTC.

The CDR3 here is CASSHRQGRFYEQYF. The CDR3 bases are TGTGCCAGCAGCCACCGACAGGGGAGGTTCTACGAGCAGTACTTC. V gene TRBV28 combines with J gene TRBJ2-7; 8 nucleotides align to TRBD1. Losses at the gene ends were 6 bases for V and 3 bases for J; bases not matched to a gene: 10. This CDR3 comprises 15 residues. Germline CDR1 and CDR2: MDHEN and SYDVKM.

V is TRBV13 and J is TRBJ1-4, with D perhaps TRBD1 (6 bases). The CDR3 is made up of 18 amino acids. Per germline, CDR1 PRHDT and CDR2 FYEKMQ (reference sequence). V was clipped by 0 bases and J by 0 bases, with 14 bases between them. The CDR3 region is CASSLGLGGSATNEKLFF. CDR3 DNA: TGTGCCAGCAGCTTAGGCCTTGGGGGCTCTGCAACTAATGAAAAACTGTTTTTT.

The V and J genes are TRBV9 and TRBJ2-1, with unresolved D. Germline CDR1 is SGDLS and CDR2 is YYNGEE. V was pared by 4 bases and J by 3 bases, with 8 bases between. This CDR3 is built from 13 residues. CDR3: CASSPWDYNEQFF. DNA for the CDR3: TGTGCCAGCAGCCCCTGGGACTACAATGAGCAGTTCTTC.

V is TRBV27 and J is TRBJ2-4; D call uncertain. The germline V gene has CDR1 MNHEY and CDR2 SMNVEV (reference sequence). Trimming took off 7 bases at V and 1 base at J, with 2 bases between the two ends. The CDR3 spans 11 residues. CDR3 sequence: CASMAKNIQYF. CDR3 nucleotides: TGTGCCAGCATGGCCAAAAACATTCAGTACTTC.

This CDR3 reads CASSDLAGGPTQYF. The CDR3 DNA is TGTGCCAGCAGTGATCTGGCGGGAGGGCCTACGCAGTATTTT. The chain couples TRBV6-1 to TRBJ2-3; 9 nucleotides agree with TRBD2. Germline V gives CDR1 MNHNS, CDR2 SASEGT. Losses at the gene ends were 3 bases for V and 8 bases for J; bases not matched to a gene: 6. There are 14 residues in the CDR3.

The J gene is TRBJ1-1, the V gene TRBV4-1; D call uncertain. The CDR3 has 14 residues. V lost 1 base, J lost 6 bases, and 12 bases lay in between. Germline V gene data show CDR1 as MGHRA and CDR2 as YSYEKL. In DNA, the CDR3 is TGCGCCAGCAGCCAAGTTGGCGGGGTTGCTGAAGCTTTCTTT. This encodes CASSQVGGVAEAFF.